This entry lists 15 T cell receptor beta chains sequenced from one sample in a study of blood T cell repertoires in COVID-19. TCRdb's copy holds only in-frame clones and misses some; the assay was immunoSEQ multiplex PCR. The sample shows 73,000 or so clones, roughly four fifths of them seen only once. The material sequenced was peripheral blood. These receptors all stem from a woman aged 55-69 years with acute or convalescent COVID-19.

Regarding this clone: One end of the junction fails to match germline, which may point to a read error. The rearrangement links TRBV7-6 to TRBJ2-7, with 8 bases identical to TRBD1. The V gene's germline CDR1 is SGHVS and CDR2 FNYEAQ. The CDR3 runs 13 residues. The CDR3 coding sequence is TGTGCCAGCGGCTTGGGACAGGAACGCGAGCAGTACTTC. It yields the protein CASGLGQEREQYF.

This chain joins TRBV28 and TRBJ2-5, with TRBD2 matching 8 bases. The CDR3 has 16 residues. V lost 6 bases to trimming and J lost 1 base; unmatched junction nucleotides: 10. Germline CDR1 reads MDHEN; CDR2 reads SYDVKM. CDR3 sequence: CASSTYRGGVQETQYF. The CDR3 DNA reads TGTGCCAGCAGCACGTATCGGGGGGGGGTCCAAGAGACCCAGTACTTC.

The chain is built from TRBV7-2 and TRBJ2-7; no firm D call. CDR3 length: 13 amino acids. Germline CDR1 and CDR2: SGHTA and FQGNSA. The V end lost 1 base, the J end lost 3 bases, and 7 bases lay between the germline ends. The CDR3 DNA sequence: TGTGCCAGCAGCTTAGTGTCAGGCTACGAGCAGTACTTC. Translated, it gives CASSLVSGYEQYF.

The CDR3 DNA is TGTGCCTGGAGTGTCGGGACAGGGCCAGATACGCAGTATTTT. Its translation: CAWSVGTGPDTQYF. The rearrangement links TRBV30 to TRBJ2-3; TRBD1 agrees at 9 bases. CDR1 and CDR2 from the germline V gene are GTSNPN and SVGIG (reference sequence). The ends lost 0 bases at V and 4 bases at J; junction bases unmatched: 2. The CDR3 length is 14 residues.

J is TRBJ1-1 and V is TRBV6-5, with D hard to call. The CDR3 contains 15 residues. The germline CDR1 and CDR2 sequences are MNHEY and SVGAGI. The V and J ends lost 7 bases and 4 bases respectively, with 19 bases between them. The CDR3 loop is CASIPGRIPGTEAFF. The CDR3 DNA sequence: TGTGCCAGCATCCCGGGGAGGATTCCGGGCACTGAAGCTTTCTTT.

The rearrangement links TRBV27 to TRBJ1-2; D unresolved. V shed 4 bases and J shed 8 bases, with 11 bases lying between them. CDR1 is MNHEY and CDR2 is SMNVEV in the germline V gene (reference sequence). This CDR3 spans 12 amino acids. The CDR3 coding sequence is TGTGCCAGCAGTTCCGCGGGTGGGGGCTACACCTTC. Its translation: CASSSAGGGYTF.

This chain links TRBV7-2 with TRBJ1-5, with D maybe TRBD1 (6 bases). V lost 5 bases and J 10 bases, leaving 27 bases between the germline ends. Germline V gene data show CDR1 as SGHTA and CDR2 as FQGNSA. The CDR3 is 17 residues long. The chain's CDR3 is CASSPRGGGAISVPQHF. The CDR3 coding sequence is TGTGCCAGCAGCCCCCGAGGAGGGGGGGCCATTTCCGTACCCCAGCATTTT.

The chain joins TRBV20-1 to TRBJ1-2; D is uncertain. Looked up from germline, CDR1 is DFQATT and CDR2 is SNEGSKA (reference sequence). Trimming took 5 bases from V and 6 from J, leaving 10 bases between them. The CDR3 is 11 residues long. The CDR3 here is CSAPDNDGYTF. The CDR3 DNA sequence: TGCAGTGCTCCCGACAATGATGGCTACACCTTC.

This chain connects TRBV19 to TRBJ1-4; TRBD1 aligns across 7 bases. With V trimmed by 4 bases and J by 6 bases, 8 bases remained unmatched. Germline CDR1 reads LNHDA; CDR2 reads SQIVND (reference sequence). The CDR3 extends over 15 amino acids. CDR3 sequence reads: CASSSETGRHEKLFF. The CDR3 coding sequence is TGTGCCAGTAGTAGCGAGACAGGGAGACATGAAAAACTGTTTTTT.

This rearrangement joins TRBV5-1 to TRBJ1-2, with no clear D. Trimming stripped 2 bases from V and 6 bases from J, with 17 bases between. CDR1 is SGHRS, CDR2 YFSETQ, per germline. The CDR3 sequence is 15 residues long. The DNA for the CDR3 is TGCGCCAGCAGCTTTGAAGGGAGTAGTGTGGATGGCTACACCTTC. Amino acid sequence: CASSFEGSSVDGYTF.

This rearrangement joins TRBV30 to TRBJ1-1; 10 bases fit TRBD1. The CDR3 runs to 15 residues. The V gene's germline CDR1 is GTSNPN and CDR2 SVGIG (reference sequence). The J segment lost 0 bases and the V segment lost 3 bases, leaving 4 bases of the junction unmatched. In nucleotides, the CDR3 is TGTGCCTGGAGGCGGGACAGGGGAGTGAACACTGAAGCTTTCTTT. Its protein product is CAWRRDRGVNTEAFF.

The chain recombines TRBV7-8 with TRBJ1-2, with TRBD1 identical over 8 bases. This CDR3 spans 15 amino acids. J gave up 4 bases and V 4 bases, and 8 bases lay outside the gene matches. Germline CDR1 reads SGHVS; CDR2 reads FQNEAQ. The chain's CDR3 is CASSSITGGSYGYTF. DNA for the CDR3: TGTGCCAGCAGCTCAATAACAGGGGGGAGCTATGGCTACACCTTC. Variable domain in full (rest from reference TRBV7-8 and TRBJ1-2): GAGVSQSPRYKVAKRGQDVALRCDPISGHVSLFWYQQALGQGPEFLTYFQNEAQLDKSGLPSDRFFAERPEGSVSTLKIQRTQQEDSAVYLCASSSITGGSYGYTFGSGTRLTVV.

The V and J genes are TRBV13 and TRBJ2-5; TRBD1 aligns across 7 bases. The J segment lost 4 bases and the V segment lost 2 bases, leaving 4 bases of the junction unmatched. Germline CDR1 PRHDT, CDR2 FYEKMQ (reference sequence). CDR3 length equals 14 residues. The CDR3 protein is CASSLTGVGETQYF. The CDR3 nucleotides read TGTGCCAGCAGCTTAACAGGGGTGGGAGAGACCCAGTACTTC.

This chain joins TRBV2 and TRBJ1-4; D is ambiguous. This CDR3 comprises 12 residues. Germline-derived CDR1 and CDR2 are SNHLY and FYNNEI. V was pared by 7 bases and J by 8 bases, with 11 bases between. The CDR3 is CASNRGREKLFF. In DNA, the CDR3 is TGTGCCAGCAACCGGGGTCGGGAAAAACTGTTTTTT. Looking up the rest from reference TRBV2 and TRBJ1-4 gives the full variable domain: EPEVTQTPSHQVTQMGQEVILRCVPISNHLYFYWYRQILGQKVEFLVSFYNNEISEKSEIFDDQFSVERPDGSNFTLKIRSTKLEDSAMYFCASNRGREKLFFGSGTQLSVL.

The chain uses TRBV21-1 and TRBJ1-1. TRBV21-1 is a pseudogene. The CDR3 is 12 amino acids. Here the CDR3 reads CASSIRNTEAFF. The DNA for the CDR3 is TGTGCCAGCAGCATCCGGAACACTGAAGCTTTCTTT.